This T cell receptor (beta chain) was recorded in a study of Ad26.COV2.S vaccination and SARS-CoV-2 variants. About this clone: Antigen: not known. A read error may produce the germline difference seen at one junction end.

The CDR3 runs 10 residues. Germline V lookup: CDR1 MNHEY, CDR2 SVGAGI. Clones were read by immunoSEQ multiplex PCR, and TCRdb kept only the in-frame ones, dropping some. The table lists some 190,000 clones, 87% of them singletons, with 5.9% in the top ten. Study observations and caveats: Researchers cautioned that TCR breadth and depth analyses may have underestimated total T cell responses. With respect to non-spike TCR breadth, vaccine and placebo recipients were similar. Recipients given vaccine exceeded placebo recipients in spike-specific TCR breadth.

The source was peripheral blood, collected after recovery from COVID-19. The clonotype originates from a human donor who had recovered from COVID-19. V and J are TRBV6-5 and TRBJ2-7; unclear D gene. CDR3 protein: CASKGSTLAF. The CDR3 DNA follows: TGTGCCAGCAAAGGATCAACCCTGGCCTTC.